This record concerns one TCR beta chain sequence. The data stem from a study of blood T cell repertoires in COVID-19. This table comes from immunoSEQ multiplex PCR, and its TCRdb copy is limited to in-frame clones, with some not included. Of 150,000 to 200,000 clones in the sample, over 85% are singletons; the top ten hold roughly a sixth. Sequenced sample: peripheral blood. The source of this sequence is a man aged 60 to 75 with active or convalescent COVID-19.

CDR3: CAWNPGQEFYNSPLHF. CDR3 bases: TGTGCCTGGAATCCGGGACAGGAATTTTATAATTCACCCCTCCACTTT. This chain links TRBV30 with TRBJ1-6, with TRBD1 matching 8 bases. The CDR3 runs 16 residues. Germline V gives CDR1 GTSNPN, CDR2 SVGIG (reference sequence). The trim removed 4 bases at V and 4 bases at J, leaving 9 bases unmatched.